The present entry profiles one T cell receptor beta chain with its context. An input of roughly 0.5 to 1 ug of RNA was subjected to reverse transcription using random hexamers. TCRdb re-called the immunoSEQ multiplex PCR reads through MiXCR, storing one row per CDR3 protein. The sample lists 140,000 to 150,000 distinct CDR3 sequences, 85% to 95% occurring once. CDR1 and CDR2 from the germline V gene are DFQATT and SNEGSKA (reference sequence). V lost 8 bases and J 0 bases, leaving 16 bases between the germline ends. The CDR3 extends over 14 amino acids. The data are from a study of CD8 T cells in Susac syndrome.

The receptor comes from a human donor with multiple sclerosis. Sequencing was performed on CD4+ T cells from PBMCs. This chain links TRBV20-1 with TRBJ1-1, with D possibly being TRBD1 (5 bases). The CDR3 bases are TGCAGTCTAACCCGACAGACTTTGAACACTGAAGCTTTCTTT. Translation gives CSLTRQTLNTEAFF.